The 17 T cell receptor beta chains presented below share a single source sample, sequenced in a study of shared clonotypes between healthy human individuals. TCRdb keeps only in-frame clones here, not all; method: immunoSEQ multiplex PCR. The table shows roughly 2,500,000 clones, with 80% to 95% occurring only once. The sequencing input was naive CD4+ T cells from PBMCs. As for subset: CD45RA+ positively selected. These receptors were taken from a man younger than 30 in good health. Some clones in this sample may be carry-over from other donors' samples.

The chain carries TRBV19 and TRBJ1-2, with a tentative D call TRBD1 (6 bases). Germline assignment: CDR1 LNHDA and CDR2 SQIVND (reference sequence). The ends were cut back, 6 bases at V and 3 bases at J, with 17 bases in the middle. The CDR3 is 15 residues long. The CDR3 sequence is CASSDTNSGDYGYTF. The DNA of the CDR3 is TGTGCCAGTAGCGATACTAATTCAGGGGACTATGGCTACACCTTC. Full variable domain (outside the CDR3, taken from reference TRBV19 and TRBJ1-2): DGGITQSPKYLFRKEGQNVTLSCEQNLNHDAMYWYRQDPGQGLRLIYYSQIVNDFQKGDIAEGYSVSREKKESFPLTVTSAQKNPTAFYLCASSDTNSGDYGYTFGSGTRLTVV.

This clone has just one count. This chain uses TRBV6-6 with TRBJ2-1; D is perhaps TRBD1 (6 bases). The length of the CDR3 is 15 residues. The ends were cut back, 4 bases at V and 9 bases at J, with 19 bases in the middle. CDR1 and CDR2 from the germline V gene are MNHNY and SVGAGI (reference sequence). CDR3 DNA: TGTGCCAGCAGTTCTCGGGACACGGGGCAGGCTGAGCAGTTCTTC. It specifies CASSSRDTGQAEQFF.

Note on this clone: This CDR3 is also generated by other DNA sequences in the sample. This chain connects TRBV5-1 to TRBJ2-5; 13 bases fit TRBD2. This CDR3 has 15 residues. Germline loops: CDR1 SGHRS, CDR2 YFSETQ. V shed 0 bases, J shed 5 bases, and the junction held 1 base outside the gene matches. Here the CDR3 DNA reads TGCGCCAGCAGCTTGGGGACTAGCGGGAGTGAGACCCAGTACTTC. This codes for CASSLGTSGSETQYF. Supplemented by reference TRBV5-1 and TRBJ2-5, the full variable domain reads KAGVTQTPRYLIKTRGQQVTLSCSPISGHRSVSWYQQTPGQGLQFLFEYFSETQRNKGNFPGRFSGRQFSNSRSEMNVSTLELGDSALYLCASSLGTSGSETQYFGPGTRLLVL.

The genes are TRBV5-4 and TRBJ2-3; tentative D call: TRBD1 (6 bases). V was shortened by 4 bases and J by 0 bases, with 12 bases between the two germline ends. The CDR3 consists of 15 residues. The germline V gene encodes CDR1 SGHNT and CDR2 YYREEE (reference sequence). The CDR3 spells CASSRRTASTDTQYF. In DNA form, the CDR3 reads TGTGCCAGCAGCAGAAGGACAGCTAGCACAGATACGCAGTATTTT.

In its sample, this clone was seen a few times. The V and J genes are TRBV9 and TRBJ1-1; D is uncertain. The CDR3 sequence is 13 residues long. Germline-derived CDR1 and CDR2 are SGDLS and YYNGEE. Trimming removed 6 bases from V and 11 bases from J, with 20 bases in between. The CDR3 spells CASTPSLLGPAFF. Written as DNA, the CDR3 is TGTGCCAGCACCCCTTCATTACTTGGGCCGGCTTTCTTT.

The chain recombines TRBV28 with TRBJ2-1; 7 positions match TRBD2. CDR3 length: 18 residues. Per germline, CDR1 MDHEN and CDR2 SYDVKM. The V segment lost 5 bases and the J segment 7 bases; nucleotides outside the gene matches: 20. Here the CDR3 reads CASSPVGRGGAHKNEQFF. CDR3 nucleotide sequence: TGTGCCAGCAGTCCGGTAGGGAGGGGTGGGGCCCACAAGAATGAGCAGTTCTTC.

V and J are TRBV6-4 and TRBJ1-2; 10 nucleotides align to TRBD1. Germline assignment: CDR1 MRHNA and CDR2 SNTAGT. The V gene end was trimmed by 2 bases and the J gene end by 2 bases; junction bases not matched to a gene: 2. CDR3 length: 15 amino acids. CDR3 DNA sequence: TGTGCCAGCAGTGACCCGGACAGGGGGAACTATGGCTACACCTTC. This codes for CASSDPDRGNYGYTF.

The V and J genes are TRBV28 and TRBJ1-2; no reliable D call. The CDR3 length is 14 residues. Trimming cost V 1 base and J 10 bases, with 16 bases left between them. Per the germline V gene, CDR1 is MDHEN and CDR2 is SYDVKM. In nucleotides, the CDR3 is TGTGCCAGCAGTTTATTGGGCAGGTCGGAGGCCTACACCTTC. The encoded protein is CASSLLGRSEAYTF.

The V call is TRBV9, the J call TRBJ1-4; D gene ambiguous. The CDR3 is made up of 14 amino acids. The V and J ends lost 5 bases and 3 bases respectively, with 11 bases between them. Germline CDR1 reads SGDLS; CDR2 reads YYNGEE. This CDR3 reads CASSRREANEKLFF. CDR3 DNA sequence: TGTGCCAGCAGTAGACGGGAGGCTAATGAAAAACTGTTTTTT.

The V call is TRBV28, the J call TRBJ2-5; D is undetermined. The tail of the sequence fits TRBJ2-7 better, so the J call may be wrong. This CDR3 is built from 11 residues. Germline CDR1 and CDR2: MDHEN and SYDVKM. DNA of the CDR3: TGTGCCAGCACCCACCGCTACGAGCAGTACTTC. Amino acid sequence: CASTHRYEQYF.

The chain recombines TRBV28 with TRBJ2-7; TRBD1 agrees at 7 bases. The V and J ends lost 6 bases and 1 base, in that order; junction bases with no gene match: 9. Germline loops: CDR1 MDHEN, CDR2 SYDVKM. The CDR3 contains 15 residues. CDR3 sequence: CASREGTVSSYEQYF. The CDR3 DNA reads TGTGCCAGCAGGGAAGGGACAGTCTCATCCTACGAGCAGTACTTC.

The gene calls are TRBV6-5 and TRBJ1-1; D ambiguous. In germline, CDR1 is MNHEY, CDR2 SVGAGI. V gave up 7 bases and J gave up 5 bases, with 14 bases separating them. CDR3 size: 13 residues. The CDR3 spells CASTSPAGTEAFF. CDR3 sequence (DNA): TGTGCCAGCACCTCCCCGGCCGGAACTGAAGCTTTCTTT.

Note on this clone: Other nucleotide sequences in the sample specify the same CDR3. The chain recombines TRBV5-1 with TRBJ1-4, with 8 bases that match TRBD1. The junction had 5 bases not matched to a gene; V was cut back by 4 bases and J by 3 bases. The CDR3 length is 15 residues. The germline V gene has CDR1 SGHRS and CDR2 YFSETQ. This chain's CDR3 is CASSPQGAANEKLFF. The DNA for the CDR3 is TGCGCCAGCAGCCCCCAGGGGGCAGCTAATGAAAAACTGTTTTTT.

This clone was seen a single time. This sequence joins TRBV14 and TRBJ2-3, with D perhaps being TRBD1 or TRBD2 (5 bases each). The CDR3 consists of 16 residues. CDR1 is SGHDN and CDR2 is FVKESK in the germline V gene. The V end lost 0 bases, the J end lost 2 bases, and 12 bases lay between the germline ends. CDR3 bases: TGTGCCAGCAGCCAAGATGAGGGACCTGTCACAGATACGCAGTATTTT. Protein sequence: CASSQDEGPVTDTQYF.

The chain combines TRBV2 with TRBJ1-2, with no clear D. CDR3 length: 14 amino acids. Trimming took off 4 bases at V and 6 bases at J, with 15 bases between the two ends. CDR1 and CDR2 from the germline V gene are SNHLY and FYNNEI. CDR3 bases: TGTGCCAGCAGTGTCGAGGGAACCTCCCATGGCTACACCTTC. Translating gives CASSVEGTSHGYTF.

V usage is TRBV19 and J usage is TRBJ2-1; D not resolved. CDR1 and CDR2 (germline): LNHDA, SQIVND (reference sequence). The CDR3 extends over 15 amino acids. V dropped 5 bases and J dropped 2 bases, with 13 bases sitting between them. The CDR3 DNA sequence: TGTGCCAGTAGTCCGCAGGATAGTACCTACAATGAGCAGTTCTTC. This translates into CASSPQDSTYNEQFF.

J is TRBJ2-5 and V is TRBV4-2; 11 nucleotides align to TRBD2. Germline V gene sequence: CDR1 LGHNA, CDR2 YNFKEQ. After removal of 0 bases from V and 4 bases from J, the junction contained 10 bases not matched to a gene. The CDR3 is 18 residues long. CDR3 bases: TGTGCCAGCAGCCAAGATTGGGGTAGCGGGAGGGCCAGAGAGACCCAGTACTTC. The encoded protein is CASSQDWGSGRARETQYF.